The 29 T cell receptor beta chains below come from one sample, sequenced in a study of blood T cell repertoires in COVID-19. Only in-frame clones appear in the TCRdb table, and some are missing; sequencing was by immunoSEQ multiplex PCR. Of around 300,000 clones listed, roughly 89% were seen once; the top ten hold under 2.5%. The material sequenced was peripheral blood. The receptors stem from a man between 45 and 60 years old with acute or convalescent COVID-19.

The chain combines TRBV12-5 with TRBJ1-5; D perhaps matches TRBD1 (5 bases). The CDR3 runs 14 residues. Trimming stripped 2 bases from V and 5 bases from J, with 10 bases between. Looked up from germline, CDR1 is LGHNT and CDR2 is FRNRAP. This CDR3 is CASGLMGGDQPQHF. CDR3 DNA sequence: TGTGCTAGTGGTTTGATGGGGGGAGATCAGCCCCAGCATTTT. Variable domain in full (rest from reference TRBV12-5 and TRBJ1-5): DARVTQTPRHKVTEMGQEVTMRCQPILGHNTVFWYRQTMMQGLELLAYFRNRAPLDDSGMPKDRFSAEMPDATLATLKIQPSEPRDSAVYFCASGLMGGDQPQHFGDGTRLSIL.

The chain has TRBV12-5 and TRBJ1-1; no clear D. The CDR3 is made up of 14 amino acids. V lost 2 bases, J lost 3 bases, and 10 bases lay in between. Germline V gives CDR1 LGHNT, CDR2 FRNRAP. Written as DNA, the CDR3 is TGTGCTAGTGGTTTGCGTGCGAGGGACACTGAAGCTTTCTTT. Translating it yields CASGLRARDTEAFF.

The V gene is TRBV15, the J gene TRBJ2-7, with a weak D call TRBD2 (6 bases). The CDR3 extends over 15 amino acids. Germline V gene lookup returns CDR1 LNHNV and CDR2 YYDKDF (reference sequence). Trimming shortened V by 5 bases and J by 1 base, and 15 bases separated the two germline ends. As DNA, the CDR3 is TGTGCCACCAGCTCTCCAGGTCGGGGGTCCTACGAGCAGTACTTC. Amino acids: CATSSPGRGSYEQYF.

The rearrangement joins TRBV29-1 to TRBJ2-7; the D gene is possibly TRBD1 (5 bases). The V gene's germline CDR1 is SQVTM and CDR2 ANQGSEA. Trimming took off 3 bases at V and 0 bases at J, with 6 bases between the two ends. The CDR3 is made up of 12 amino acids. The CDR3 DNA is TGCAGCGTTGAGCAGGGCTCCTACGAGCAGTACTTC. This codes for CSVEQGSYEQYF.

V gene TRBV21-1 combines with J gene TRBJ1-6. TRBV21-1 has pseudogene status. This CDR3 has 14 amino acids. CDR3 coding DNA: TGTGCCAGCAGCCAAGACGGCTATAATTCACCCCTCCACTTT. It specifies CASSQDGYNSPLHF.

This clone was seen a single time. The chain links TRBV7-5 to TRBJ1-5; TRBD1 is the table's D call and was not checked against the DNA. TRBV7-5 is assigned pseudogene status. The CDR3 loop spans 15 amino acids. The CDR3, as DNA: TGTGCCAGAAGCTCCGAGGACAATAGCAATCAGCCCCAGCATTTT. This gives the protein CARSSEDNSNQPQHF.

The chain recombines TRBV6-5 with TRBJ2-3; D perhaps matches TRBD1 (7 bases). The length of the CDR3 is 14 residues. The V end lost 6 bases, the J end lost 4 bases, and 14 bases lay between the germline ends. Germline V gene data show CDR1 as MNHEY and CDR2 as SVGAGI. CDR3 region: CASSTQGGADTQYF. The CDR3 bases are TGTGCCAGCAGCACCCAGGGGGGCGCAGATACGCAGTATTTT.

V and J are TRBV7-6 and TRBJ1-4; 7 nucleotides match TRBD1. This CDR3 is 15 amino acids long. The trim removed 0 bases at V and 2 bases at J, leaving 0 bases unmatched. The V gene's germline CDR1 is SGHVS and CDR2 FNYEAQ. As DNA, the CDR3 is TGTGCCAGCAGCTTAGCGACAGGGACTAATGAAAAACTGTTTTTT. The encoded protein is CASSLATGTNEKLFF. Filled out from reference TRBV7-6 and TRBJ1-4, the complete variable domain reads GAGVSQSPRYKVTKRGQDVALRCDPISGHVSLYWYRQALGQGPEFLTYFNYEAQQDKSGLPNDRFSAERPEGSISTLTIQRTEQRDSAMYRCASSLATGTNEKLFFGSGTQLSVL.

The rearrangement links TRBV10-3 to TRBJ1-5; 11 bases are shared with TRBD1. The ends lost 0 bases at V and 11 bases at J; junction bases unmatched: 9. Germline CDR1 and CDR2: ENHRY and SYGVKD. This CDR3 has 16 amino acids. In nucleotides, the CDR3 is TGTGCCATCAGTGAGTCGGGGGACAGGGGGGCCAAGACCCAGCATTTT. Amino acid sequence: CAISESGDRGAKTQHF.

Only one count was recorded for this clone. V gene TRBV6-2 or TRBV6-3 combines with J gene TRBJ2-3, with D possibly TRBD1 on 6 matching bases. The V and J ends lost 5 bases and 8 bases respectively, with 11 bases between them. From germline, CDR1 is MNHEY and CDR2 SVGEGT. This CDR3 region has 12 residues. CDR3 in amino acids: CASSHRDTTQYF. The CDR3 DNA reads TGTGCCAGCAGTCACCGGGACACTACGCAGTATTTT.

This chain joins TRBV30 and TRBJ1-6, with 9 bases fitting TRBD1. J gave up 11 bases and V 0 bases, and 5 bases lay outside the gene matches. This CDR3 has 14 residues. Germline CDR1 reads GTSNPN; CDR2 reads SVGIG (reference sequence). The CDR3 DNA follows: TGTGCCTGGAGTGTAGGGACAGGGTCAACACCCCTCCACTTT. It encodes CAWSVGTGSTPLHF.

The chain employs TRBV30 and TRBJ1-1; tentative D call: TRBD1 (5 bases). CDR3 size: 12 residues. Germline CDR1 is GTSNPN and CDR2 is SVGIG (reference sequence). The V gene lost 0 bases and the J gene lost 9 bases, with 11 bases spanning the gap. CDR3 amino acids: CAWSVQASKAFF. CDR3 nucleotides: TGTGCCTGGAGTGTACAGGCCAGTAAAGCTTTCTTT.

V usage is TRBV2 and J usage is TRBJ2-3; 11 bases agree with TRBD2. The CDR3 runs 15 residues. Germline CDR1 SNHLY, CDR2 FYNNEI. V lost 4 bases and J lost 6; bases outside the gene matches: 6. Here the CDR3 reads CASSATSGVPDTQYF. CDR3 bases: TGTGCCAGCAGTGCGACTAGCGGGGTGCCGGATACGCAGTATTTT.

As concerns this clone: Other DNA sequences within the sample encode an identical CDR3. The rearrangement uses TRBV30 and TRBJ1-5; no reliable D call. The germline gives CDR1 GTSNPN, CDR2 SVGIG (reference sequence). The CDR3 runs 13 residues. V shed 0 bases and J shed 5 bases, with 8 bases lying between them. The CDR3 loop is CAWSVQGDQPQHF. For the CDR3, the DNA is TGTGCCTGGAGTGTACAAGGAGATCAGCCCCAGCATTTT.

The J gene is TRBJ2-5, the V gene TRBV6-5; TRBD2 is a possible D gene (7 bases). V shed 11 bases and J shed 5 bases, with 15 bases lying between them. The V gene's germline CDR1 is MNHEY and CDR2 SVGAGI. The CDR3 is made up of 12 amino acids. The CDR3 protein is CASRGGWETQYF. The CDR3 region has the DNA TGTGCCTCTAGGGGGGGTTGGGAGACCCAGTACTTC.

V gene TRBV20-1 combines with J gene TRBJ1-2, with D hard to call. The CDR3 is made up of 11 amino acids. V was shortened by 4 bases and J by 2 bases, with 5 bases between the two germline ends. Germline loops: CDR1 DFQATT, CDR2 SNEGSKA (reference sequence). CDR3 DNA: TGCAGTGCTAAACAGAACTATGGCTACACCTTC. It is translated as CSAKQNYGYTF.

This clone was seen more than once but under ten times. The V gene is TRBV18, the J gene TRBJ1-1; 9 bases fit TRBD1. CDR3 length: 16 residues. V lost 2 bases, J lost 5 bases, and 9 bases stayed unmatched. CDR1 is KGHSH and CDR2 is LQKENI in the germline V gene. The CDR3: CASSPSLRQGGTEAFF. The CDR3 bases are TGTGCCAGCTCACCATCCCTTCGACAGGGGGGGACTGAAGCTTTCTTT.

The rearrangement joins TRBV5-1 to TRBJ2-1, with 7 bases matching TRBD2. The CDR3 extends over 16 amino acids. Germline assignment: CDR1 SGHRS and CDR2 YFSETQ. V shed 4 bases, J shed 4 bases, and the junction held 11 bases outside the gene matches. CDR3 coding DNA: TGCGCCAGCAGCGACTCTCCCGGGACTACGTACAATGAGCAGTTCTTC. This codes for CASSDSPGTTYNEQFF.

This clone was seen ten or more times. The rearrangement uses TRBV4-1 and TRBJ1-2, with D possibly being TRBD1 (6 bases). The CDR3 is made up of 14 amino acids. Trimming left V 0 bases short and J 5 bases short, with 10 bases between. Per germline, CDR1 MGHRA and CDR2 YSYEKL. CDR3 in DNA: TGCGCCAGCAGCCAAGATGAGGGGACATATGGCTACACCTTC. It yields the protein CASSQDEGTYGYTF.

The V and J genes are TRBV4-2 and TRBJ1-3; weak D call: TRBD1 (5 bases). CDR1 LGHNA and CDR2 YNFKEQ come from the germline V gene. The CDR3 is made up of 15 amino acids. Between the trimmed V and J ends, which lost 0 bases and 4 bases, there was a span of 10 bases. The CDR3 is CASSQEGGEGNTIYF. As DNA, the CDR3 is TGTGCCAGCAGCCAAGAGGGAGGGGAAGGAAACACCATATATTTT.

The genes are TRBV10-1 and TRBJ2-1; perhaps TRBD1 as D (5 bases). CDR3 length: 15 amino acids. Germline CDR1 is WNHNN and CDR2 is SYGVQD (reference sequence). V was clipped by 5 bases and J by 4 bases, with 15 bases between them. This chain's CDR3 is CASSRQLADYNEQFF. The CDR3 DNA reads TGCGCCAGCAGTCGACAGCTTGCCGATTACAATGAGCAGTTCTTC.

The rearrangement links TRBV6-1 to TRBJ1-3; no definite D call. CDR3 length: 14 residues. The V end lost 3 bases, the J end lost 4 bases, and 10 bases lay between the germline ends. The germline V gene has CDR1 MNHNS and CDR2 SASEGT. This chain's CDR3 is CASSEGRYGNTIYF. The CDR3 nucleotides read TGTGCCAGCAGTGAGGGGAGGTACGGAAACACCATATATTTT.

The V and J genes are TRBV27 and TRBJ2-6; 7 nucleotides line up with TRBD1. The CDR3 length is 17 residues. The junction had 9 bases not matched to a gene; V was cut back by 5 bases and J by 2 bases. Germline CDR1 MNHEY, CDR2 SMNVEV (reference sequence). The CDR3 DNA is TGTGCCAGCAGTCCACCCTGGACAGGACCTGGGGCCAACGTCCTGACTTTC. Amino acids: CASSPPWTGPGANVLTF.

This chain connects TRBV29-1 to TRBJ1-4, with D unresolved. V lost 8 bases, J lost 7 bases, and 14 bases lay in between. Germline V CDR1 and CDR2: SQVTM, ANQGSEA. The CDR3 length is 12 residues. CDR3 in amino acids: CSCGLLGEKLFF. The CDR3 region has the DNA TGCAGCTGCGGTCTGTTGGGTGAAAAACTGTTTTTT. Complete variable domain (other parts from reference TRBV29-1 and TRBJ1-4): SAVISQKPSRDICQRGTSLTIQCQVDSQVTMMFWYRQQPGQSLTLIATANQGSEATYESGFVIDKFPISRPNLTFSTLTVSNMSPEDSSIYLCSCGLLGEKLFFGSGTQLSVL.

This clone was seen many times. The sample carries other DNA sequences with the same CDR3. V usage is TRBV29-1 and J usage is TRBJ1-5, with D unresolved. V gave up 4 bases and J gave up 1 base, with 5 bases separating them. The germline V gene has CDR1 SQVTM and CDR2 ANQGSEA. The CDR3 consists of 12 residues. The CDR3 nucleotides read TGCAGCGTTGCGTCGAGCAATCAGCCCCAGCATTTT. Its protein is CSVASSNQPQHF.

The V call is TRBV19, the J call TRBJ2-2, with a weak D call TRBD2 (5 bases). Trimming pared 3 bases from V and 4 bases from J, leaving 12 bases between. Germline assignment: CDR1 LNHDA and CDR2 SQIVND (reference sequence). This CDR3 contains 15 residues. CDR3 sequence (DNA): TGTGCCAGTAGTATTGGGTCAGGAGGCACCGGGGAGCTGTTTTTT. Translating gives CASSIGSGGTGELFF.

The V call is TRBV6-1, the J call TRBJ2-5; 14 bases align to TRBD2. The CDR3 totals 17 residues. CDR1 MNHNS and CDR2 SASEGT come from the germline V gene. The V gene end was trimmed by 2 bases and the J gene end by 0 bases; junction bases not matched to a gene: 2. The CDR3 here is CASSERTSGGNQETQYF. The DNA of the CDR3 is TGTGCCAGCAGTGAAAGGACTAGCGGGGGGAACCAAGAGACCCAGTACTTC.

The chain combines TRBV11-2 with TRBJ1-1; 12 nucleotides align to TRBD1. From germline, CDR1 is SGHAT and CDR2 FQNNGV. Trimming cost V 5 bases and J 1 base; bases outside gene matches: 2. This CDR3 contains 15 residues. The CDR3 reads CASSRDRGPNTEAFF. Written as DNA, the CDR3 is TGTGCCAGCAGCAGGGACAGGGGGCCGAACACTGAAGCTTTCTTT.

As DNA, the CDR3 is TGTGCCAGCAGCTCCAGGGGGCGCCTATCCTACGAGCAGTACTTC. Translated: CASSSRGRLSYEQYF. The chain employs TRBV28 and TRBJ2-7, with 8 nucleotides matching TRBD1. The V gene's germline CDR1 is MDHEN and CDR2 SYDVKM. The CDR3 spans 15 residues. After removal of 6 bases from V and 1 base from J, the junction contained 8 bases not matched to a gene.